The 21 T cell receptor beta chains below come from one sample, sequenced in a study of T cell responses to AZD1222 COVID-19 vaccine. The assay was immunoSEQ multiplex PCR, and TCRdb's table has in-frame clones only and misses some. The sample includes over 110,000 clones, about 90% of them seen just once. Here the sequenced sample was peripheral blood, taken on day 0 of AZD1222 vaccination. These TCRs come from an adult in good health.

The chain recombines TRBV7-8 with TRBJ1-2; TRBD1 agrees at 8 bases. The CDR3 runs 16 residues. V was pared by 3 bases and J by 1 base, with 7 bases of the junction left unmatched. The V gene's germline CDR1 is SGHVS and CDR2 FQNEAQ. DNA for the CDR3: TGTGCCAGCAGCTTGGGGCAGGGGGCGGGTAACTATGGCTACACCTTC. It specifies CASSLGQGAGNYGYTF.

V and J are TRBV12-5 and TRBJ1-1, with D maybe TRBD1 (5 bases). In germline, CDR1 is LGHNT, CDR2 FRNRAP. The CDR3 loop spans 19 amino acids. Trimming took 5 bases from V and 1 from J, leaving 26 bases between them. The DNA for the CDR3 is TGTGCTAGTGGTATCCCAAGGGCCGAAACAGGTCCCCAGAACACTGAAGCTTTCTTT. Encoded protein: CASGIPRAETGPQNTEAFF.

The chain couples TRBV14 to TRBJ2-1; the D gene is possibly TRBD1 (6 bases). Per germline, CDR1 SGHDN and CDR2 FVKESK. The CDR3 consists of 14 residues. The V gene lost 2 bases and the J gene lost 7 bases, with 12 bases spanning the gap. CDR3 coding DNA: TGTGCCAGCAGCCAAACCAGGGGAATTAATGAGCAGTTCTTC. It is translated as CASSQTRGINEQFF.

Concerning this clone: Other DNA sequences within the sample encode an identical CDR3. The chain carries TRBV20-1 and TRBJ2-1; D uncertain. Germline V gene data show CDR1 as DFQATT and CDR2 as SNEGSKA (reference sequence). The CDR3 consists of 10 residues. The V end was cut by 3 bases, the J end by 5 bases, with 2 bases between. The CDR3 DNA is TGCAGTGCTAGGGACAATGAGCAGTTCTTC. Encoded protein: CSARDNEQFF.

This clone was seen a handful of times. This chain links TRBV6-5 with TRBJ2-3; 7 bases match TRBD2. The V gene end was trimmed by 6 bases and the J gene end by 4 bases; junction bases not matched to a gene: 7. The CDR3 consists of 14 residues. In germline, CDR1 is MNHEY, CDR2 SVGAGI. The CDR3 reads CASRGGREADTQYF. The CDR3 region has the DNA TGTGCCAGCAGAGGTGGGAGGGAGGCAGATACGCAGTATTTT.

V is TRBV10-1 and J is TRBJ2-1; TRBD2 is a possible D gene (7 bases). Per the germline V gene, CDR1 is WNHNN and CDR2 is SYGVQD (reference sequence). This CDR3 has 14 residues. Trimming removed 7 bases from V and 2 bases from J, with 12 bases in between. The DNA for the CDR3 is TGCGCCAGCAAGGGGGGGCCCGCCTACAATGAGCAGTTCTTC. It codes for CASKGGPAYNEQFF.

The V and J genes are TRBV24-1 and TRBJ1-2; D is perhaps TRBD1 (6 bases). The length of the CDR3 is 15 residues. Germline values: CDR1 KGHDR, CDR2 SFDVKD. Trimming took off 5 bases at V and 1 base at J, with 13 bases between the two ends. The CDR3 DNA sequence: TGTGCCACCAGTGCCGCGAAACAGGGTAACTATGGCTACACCTTC. Encoded protein: CATSAAKQGNYGYTF.

The gene calls are TRBV7-9 and TRBJ2-7, with D tentatively TRBD2 (6 bases). From germline, CDR1 is SEHNR and CDR2 FQNEAQ (reference sequence). The CDR3 extends over 14 amino acids. V lost 4 bases to trimming and J lost 2 bases, with 12 bases between them. The CDR3 coding sequence is TGTGCCAGCAGCTCGGGGACTGGTCCCTACGAGCAGTACTTC. As protein: CASSSGTGPYEQYF.

The genes are TRBV7-2 and TRBJ2-2; 10 nucleotides match TRBD2. The ends lost 0 bases at V and 8 bases at J; junction bases unmatched: 6. The CDR3 is made up of 16 amino acids. CDR1 is SGHTA and CDR2 is FQGNSA in the germline V gene. The CDR3 nucleotides read TGTGCCAGCAGCTTAGCGGCTAGCGGGAGAAAGGGGGAGCTGTTTTTT. Translating gives CASSLAASGRKGELFF.

This chain connects TRBV5-4 to TRBJ1-1; TRBD1 aligns across 7 bases. CDR1 SGHNT and CDR2 YYREEE come from the germline V gene (reference sequence). This CDR3 spans 15 amino acids. Trimming at V came to 2 bases and at J to 5 bases, leaving 9 bases not matched to a gene. CDR3 DNA: TGTGCCAGCAGCTTAGAGACAGGGAGAGTAACTGAAGCTTTCTTT. It is translated as CASSLETGRVTEAFF.

CDR3 amino acids: CASSPPTTADYGYTF. The CDR3 DNA sequence: TGTGCCAGCAGTCCGCCAACGACAGCGGACTATGGCTACACCTTC. The chain uses TRBV28 and TRBJ1-2; possibly TRBD1 for D (5 bases). The CDR3 extends over 15 amino acids. CDR1 MDHEN and CDR2 SYDVKM come from the germline V gene. Trimming removed 5 bases from V and 3 bases from J, with 16 bases in between.

V is TRBV19 and J is TRBJ1-4, with no clear D. Germline V gene sequence: CDR1 LNHDA, CDR2 SQIVND (reference sequence). The CDR3 consists of 12 residues. V shed 3 bases and J shed 8 bases, with 7 bases lying between them. In DNA form, the CDR3 reads TGTGCCAGTAGTATGGGAACGGAAAAACTGTTTTTT. Translated, it gives CASSMGTEKLFF.

Only a few counts were recorded for this clone. CDR3 coding DNA: TGTGCCTGGCGACAGGGCCTCTACGAGCAGTACTTC. As protein: CAWRQGLYEQYF. The chain links TRBV30 to TRBJ2-7; TRBD1 matches 7 bases. The CDR3 covers 12 residues. Germline CDR1 and CDR2: GTSNPN and SVGIG (reference sequence). With V trimmed by 5 bases and J by 3 bases, 4 bases remained unmatched.

This rearrangement joins TRBV12-3 or TRBV12-4 to TRBJ1-1; D not certain. Trimming removed 2 bases from V and 5 bases from J, with 9 bases in between. This CDR3 has 13 residues. The CDR3 DNA sequence: TGTGCCAGCAGTTTAACCCCCTGGACTGAAGCTTTCTTT. Amino acids: CASSLTPWTEAFF.

The rearrangement uses TRBV6-5 and TRBJ1-1, with D tentatively TRBD1 (5 bases). The germline V and J ends were trimmed by 6 bases and 8 bases, with 13 bases remaining between them. In germline, CDR1 is MNHEY, CDR2 SVGAGI. CDR3 length: 12 residues. Here the CDR3 reads CASRGDRGEAFF. The CDR3 bases are TGTGCCAGCAGGGGGGACCGTGGCGAAGCTTTCTTT.

The chain recombines TRBV7-9 with TRBJ2-7; D is unresolved. Deletions cut 5 bases from V and 2 bases from J, with 16 bases between. The CDR3 covers 15 residues. CDR1 and CDR2 from the germline V gene are SEHNR and FQNEAQ (reference sequence). For the CDR3, the DNA is TGTGCCAGCAGCCCGCCCGAGACAAGAACCTACGAGCAGTACTTC. As protein: CASSPPETRTYEQYF.

The V and J genes are TRBV12-3 or TRBV12-4 and TRBJ2-7, with D unclear. This CDR3 contains 13 residues. Between the trimmed V and J ends, which lost 5 bases and 6 bases, there was a span of 14 bases. The CDR3 reads CASSPGPFGEQYF. As DNA, the CDR3 is TGTGCCAGCAGTCCCGGACCCTTTGGCGAGCAGTACTTC.

The V and J genes are TRBV19 and TRBJ2-7; D unclear. V lost 3 bases and J 2 bases, leaving 11 bases between the germline ends. The CDR3 loop spans 14 amino acids. Per the germline V gene, CDR1 is LNHDA and CDR2 is SQIVND (reference sequence). The CDR3 region has the DNA TGTGCCAGTAGTATCGATATACGTACCTACGAGCAGTACTTC. Translation gives CASSIDIRTYEQYF.

The rearrangement links TRBV5-1 to TRBJ1-5; D call uncertain. V lost 1 base and J lost 5, with 7 bases in between. Per germline, CDR1 SGHRS and CDR2 YFSETQ. The CDR3 consists of 13 residues. In DNA, the CDR3 is TGCGCCAGCAGCTTGATGGGCTATCAGCCCCAGCATTTT. It is translated as CASSLMGYQPQHF.

J is TRBJ1-4 and V is TRBV7-9; unclear D gene. CDR3 length equals 19 residues. The V end lost 0 bases, the J end lost 0 bases, and 17 bases lay between the germline ends. Germline CDR1 reads SEHNR; CDR2 reads FQNEAQ (reference sequence). The CDR3 protein is CASSLADSLSPATNEKLFF. DNA for the CDR3: TGTGCCAGCAGCTTAGCGGACTCACTCTCGCCTGCAACTAATGAAAAACTGTTTTTT.

The chain joins TRBV7-9 to TRBJ1-4; D gene unclear. Germline V gene sequence: CDR1 SEHNR, CDR2 FQNEAQ (reference sequence). V was clipped by 4 bases and J by 6 bases, with 9 bases between them. The CDR3 length is 13 residues. The CDR3 is CASSSGMYEKLFF. The CDR3 DNA reads as TGTGCCAGCAGCTCGGGGATGTATGAAAAACTGTTTTTT.